The 15 T cell receptor beta chains reported below all come from one sample, sequenced in a study of identical twins. Via MiXCR, TCRdb re-called the 5' RACE reads, giving one row per CDR3 protein. The repertoire includes about 530,000 distinct CDR3 sequences, roughly 15% of them detected once, and more than 0.4% sits in the top ten. These sequences were also reported in another study, on yellow fever vaccine responses in identical twins.

Sequences were obtained from CD4+ T cells sorted from blood. These receptors came from a woman in her late teens or twenties in good health.

The V gene is TRBV3-1, the J gene TRBJ2-7; tentative D call: TRBD1 (6 bases). Germline V CDR1 and CDR2: LGHDT, YNNKEL (reference sequence). CDR3 size: 17 residues. The ends were cut back, 1 base at V and 5 bases at J, with 21 bases in the middle. In nucleotides, the CDR3 is TGTGCCAGCAGCCAAGGTATGGTGTCAGGGCAGGGGAACGAGCAGTACGTC. It yields the protein CASSQGMVSGQGNEQYV.

The rearrangement joins TRBV7-8 to TRBJ2-7; TRBD2 aligns across 11 bases. Germline V gene data show CDR1 as SGHVS and CDR2 as FQNEAQ. With 3 bases clipped from V and 0 bases from J, the junction kept 7 bases outside the gene matches. The CDR3 runs 17 residues. CDR3 nucleotide sequence: TGTGCCAGCAGCTTTACGACTAGCGGGGCCAACTCCTACGAGCAGTACGTC. Protein product: CASSFTTSGANSYEQYV.

The chain uses TRBV6-5 and TRBJ2-7; D is unclear. V lost 0 bases to trimming and J lost 2 bases, with 14 bases between them. The germline CDR1 and CDR2 sequences are MNHEY and SVGAGI. The CDR3 is 16 amino acids. The CDR3, as DNA: TGTGCCAGCAGTTACTCCCCTAGTCCCGGGCCCTACGAGCAGTACTTC. This translates into CASSYSPSPGPYEQYF.

The chain combines TRBV5-1 with TRBJ2-1; 8 bases map to TRBD2. This CDR3 has 16 residues. J was trimmed by 4 bases and V by 3 bases; bases with no gene match: 9. Germline loops: CDR1 SGHRS, CDR2 YFSETQ. The CDR3 region has the DNA TGCGCCAGCAGCTCGCTAGCGGGCCCTGGGTACAATGAGCAGTTCTTC. This translates into CASSSLAGPGYNEQFF.

The rearrangement uses TRBV5-8 and TRBJ1-2, with D unresolved. CDR1 SGHTS and CDR2 YDEGEE come from the germline V gene. V dropped 1 base and J dropped 1 base, with 14 bases sitting between them. This CDR3 is 16 amino acids long. CDR3 protein: CASSLRVGDYNYGYTF. CDR3 DNA: TGTGCCAGCAGCTTGAGGGTAGGAGACTATAACTATGGCTACACCTTC.

This clonotype was picked up a small number of times. This rearrangement joins TRBV2 to TRBJ2-3; TRBD2 agrees at 10 bases. Germline assignment: CDR1 SNHLY and CDR2 FYNNEI. The CDR3 has 15 residues. J lost 6 bases, V lost 3 bases, and 6 bases had no gene match. The CDR3 DNA follows: TGTGCCAGCAGTGACCTAGCGGGAGATTGGGATACGCAGTATTTT. Encoded protein: CASSDLAGDWDTQYF.

This clonotype has at least ten counts. The chain has TRBV7-9 and TRBJ2-1; 9 bases fit TRBD2. CDR1 is SEHNR, CDR2 FQNEAQ, per germline (reference sequence). This CDR3 comprises 12 residues. Trimming took 5 bases from V and 10 from J; bases not matched to a gene: 3. The CDR3 spells CASSDLAGEQFF. In DNA form, the CDR3 reads TGTGCCAGCAGCGATCTAGCGGGAGAGCAGTTCTTC.

This clonotype has just a few counts. The rearrangement uses TRBV18 and TRBJ2-1; D is unclear. V was pared by 0 bases and J by 0 bases, with 21 bases between. Germline CDR1 and CDR2: KGHSH and LQKENI. The CDR3 extends over 20 amino acids. The CDR3 DNA follows: TGTGCCAGCTCACCACCCCCTCGAGAGACCCGCCCCAGCTCCTACAATGAGCAGTTCTTC. Its translation is CASSPPPRETRPSSYNEQFF.

The V and J genes are TRBV11-2 and TRBJ2-1, with D uncertain. V gave up 3 bases and J gave up 10 bases, with 19 bases separating them. CDR3 length: 15 residues. Germline V gene sequence: CDR1 SGHAT, CDR2 FQNNGV. CDR3 residues: CASSFSDLRVREQFF. DNA for the CDR3: TGTGCCAGCAGCTTTTCCGACCTTCGGGTAAGGGAGCAGTTCTTC.

Only a few counts were recorded for this clonotype. J is TRBJ1-3 and V is TRBV12-3 or TRBV12-4; 12 bases match TRBD1. The length of the CDR3 is 16 residues. V gave up 6 bases and J gave up 3 bases; unmatched junction bases: 6. This CDR3 reads CASSPGQGADGNTIYF. CDR3 DNA sequence: TGTGCCAGCAGCCCGGGACAGGGGGCTGATGGAAACACCATATATTTT.

The V and J genes are TRBV28 and TRBJ1-2; 8 nucleotides agree with TRBD1. The CDR3 has 12 residues. Per germline, CDR1 MDHEN and CDR2 SYDVKM. The V gene end was trimmed by 8 bases and the J gene end by 7 bases; junction bases not matched to a gene: 6. The CDR3 DNA reads as TGTGCCAGCGTGCAGGGACAGGCTGGCTACACCTTC. It translates to CASVQGQAGYTF.

This clonotype was detected a few times. This chain connects TRBV6-1 to TRBJ1-1; D unclear. The CDR3 is 15 amino acids. Germline-derived CDR1 and CDR2 are MNHNS and SASEGT. The ends were cut back, 5 bases at V and 0 bases at J, with 13 bases in the middle. This CDR3 is CASSQPGFMNTEAFF. DNA of the CDR3: TGTGCCAGCAGTCAGCCGGGTTTCATGAACACTGAAGCTTTCTTT.

The V gene is TRBV7-9, the J gene TRBJ2-5; 10 positions agree with TRBD2. The germline V gene has CDR1 SEHNR and CDR2 FQNEAQ (reference sequence). Trimming at V came to 1 base and at J to 4 bases, leaving 3 bases not matched to a gene. The CDR3 runs 15 residues. CDR3 nucleotides: TGTGCCAGCAGCTTAGGGTCTAGCGGGAGAGAGACCCAGTACTTC. Translated: CASSLGSSGRETQYF. The variable domain in full, with the rest retrieved from reference TRBV7-9 and TRBJ2-5, is DTGVSQNPRHKITKRGQNVTFRCDPISEHNRLYWYRQTLGQGPEFLTYFQNEAQLEKSRLLSDRFSAERPKGSFSTLEIQRTEQGDSAMYLCASSLGSSGRETQYFGPGTRLLVL.

In this sample, this clonotype turned up a few times. The V call is TRBV29-1, the J call TRBJ2-3, with D maybe TRBD2 (5 bases). Germline V gene sequence: CDR1 SQVTM, CDR2 ANQGSEA. This CDR3 is 14 amino acids long. The V and J ends lost 6 bases and 2 bases respectively, with 15 bases between them. The CDR3 spells CSVQTGGFTDTQYF. The DNA for the CDR3 is TGCAGCGTCCAGACGGGCGGGTTCACAGATACGCAGTATTTT.

J is TRBJ2-7 and V is TRBV20-1; 13 bases fit TRBD2. The junction had 6 bases not matched to a gene; V was cut back by 5 bases and J by 5 bases. Germline CDR1 is DFQATT and CDR2 is SNEGSKA (reference sequence). The CDR3 sequence is 14 residues long. This chain's CDR3 is CSAGRLAGGDEQYF. The CDR3 region has the DNA TGCAGTGCTGGGCGACTAGCGGGAGGCGACGAGCAGTACTTC.